The 9 T cell receptor beta chains in this list originate from one sample, sequenced in a study of OX40 agonist ivuxolimab in advanced cancers. Sequenced by immunoSEQ multiplex PCR; TCRdb stores in-frame clones only, minus some. The sample shows around 67,000 clones, roughly four fifths of them seen only once. The sequenced sample was CD4+ or CD8+ T cells sorted from blood, obtained in a trial of the OX40 agonist ivuxolimab. The origin of the receptors is an adult with an advanced solid tumor such as melanoma, head and neck, liver or kidney cancer.

This clone has a handful of counts. The chain is built from TRBV4-1 and TRBJ2-7, with D hard to call. V was shortened by 0 bases and J by 5 bases, with 2 bases between the two germline ends. The CDR3 length is 11 residues. CDR1 and CDR2 from the germline V gene are MGHRA and YSYEKL. The CDR3 reads CASSQDHEQYF. In DNA form, the CDR3 reads TGCGCCAGCAGCCAAGATCACGAGCAGTACTTC.

The V call is TRBV5-4, the J call TRBJ1-6; no clear D. In germline, CDR1 is SGHNT, CDR2 YYREEE (reference sequence). Trimming stripped 4 bases from V and 10 bases from J, with 15 bases between. The CDR3 sequence is 14 residues long. In DNA form, the CDR3 reads TGTGCCAGCAGCCCGGGCGGGAGTAGGTCACCCCTCCACTTT. Residues: CASSPGGSRSPLHF.

This clone was picked up one time. This chain links TRBV19 with TRBJ1-4; unclear D gene. Germline CDR1 reads LNHDA; CDR2 reads SQIVND (reference sequence). This CDR3 is 14 amino acids long. With 8 bases removed from V and 2 bases from J, the gap between germline ends came to 12 bases. DNA of the CDR3: TGTGCCAGTGGAGAGGGTCGCACTAATGAAAAACTGTTTTTT. This translates into CASGEGRTNEKLFF.

V is TRBV6-5 and J is TRBJ1-1; D is perhaps TRBD1 (5 bases). Trimming took 3 bases from V and 4 from J, leaving 9 bases between them. CDR1 is MNHEY and CDR2 is SVGAGI in the germline V gene. This CDR3 is built from 13 residues. CDR3 in amino acids: CASSYRGATEAFF. CDR3 nucleotide sequence: TGTGCCAGCAGTTATAGGGGAGCCACTGAAGCTTTCTTT.

Written as DNA, the CDR3 is TGCGCCAGCAGCTTGGCCGGGCGCGGGACCGGGAGCACTGAAGCTTTCTTT. Amino acid sequence: CASSLAGRGTGSTEAFF. The V and J genes are TRBV5-1 and TRBJ1-1, with D possibly TRBD1 on 5 matching bases. The CDR3 consists of 17 residues. Germline-derived CDR1 and CDR2 are SGHRS and YFSETQ. V shed 0 bases and J shed 4 bases, with 19 bases lying between them.

This clone was seen just once. The CDR3 coding sequence is TGTGCCAGCAGCTTCCGGGCCAGCAGCTACAATGAGCAGTTCTTC. Amino acids: CASSFRASSYNEQFF. V and J are TRBV7-6 and TRBJ2-1; no firm D call. Germline lookup yields CDR1 SGHVS and CDR2 FNYEAQ. V lost 3 bases, J lost 3 bases, and 12 bases lay in between. The CDR3 is 15 residues long.

The chain employs TRBV7-2 and TRBJ1-1, with D perhaps matching TRBD1 (6 bases). Germline V gene lookup returns CDR1 SGHTA and CDR2 FQGNSA. The CDR3 has 14 residues. Trimming left V 4 bases short and J 8 bases short, with 17 bases between. In DNA, the CDR3 is TGTGCCAGCAGCTCGGACCAGGGGAGGTCCGAAGCTTTCTTT. It yields the protein CASSSDQGRSEAFF.

The V gene is TRBV29-1, the J gene TRBJ1-6; D is ambiguous. This CDR3 is built from 13 residues. Per germline, CDR1 SQVTM and CDR2 ANQGSEA. Trimming took off 6 bases at V and 3 bases at J, with 9 bases between the two ends. The chain's CDR3 is CSVRAGYNSPLHF. The CDR3 coding sequence is TGCAGCGTAAGGGCAGGCTATAATTCACCCCTCCACTTT.

The chain uses TRBV6-4 and TRBJ1-4; 9 nucleotides agree with TRBD1. The CDR3 runs 15 residues. After removal of 6 bases from V and 5 bases from J, the junction contained 7 bases not matched to a gene. Germline V gene lookup returns CDR1 MRHNA and CDR2 SNTAGT. The CDR3 loop is CASSRQGGANEKLFF. As DNA, the CDR3 is TGTGCCAGCAGCCGACAGGGGGGCGCCAATGAAAAACTGTTTTTT.